The rows below give T cell receptor beta chains drawn from one sample of a study of T cells after yellow fever vaccination. TCRdb reprocessed the 5' RACE reads with MiXCR, giving one entry per CDR3 protein. The table shows about 150,000 distinct CDR3 sequences, with about 6.2% occurring only once. The sequences come from CD4+ T cells sorted from PBMCs, collected 10 days after the yellow fever booster vaccination. These receptor sequences come from a man aged 25 to 45 who received the YFV17D yellow fever vaccine. Both conserved end residues are part of each CDR3.

>TRBJ2-5|TRBV7-2
CASSYQGEAGGTQYF
>TRBJ2-7|TRBV11-3
CASSFSGSSYEQYF
>TRBJ2-1|TRBV7-2
CASSLRGLVRGNEQFF
>TRBJ1-6|TRBV19
CASSQENRNSPLHF
>TRBJ1-1|TRBV6-2/TRBV6-3
CASVDRTTEAFF
>TRBJ2-1|TRBV5-1
CASSLGNEQFF
>TRBJ2-5|TRBV7-6
CASSTRQAQETQYF
>TRBJ2-6|TRBV7-7
CASSLGGQSLFGANVLTF
>TRBJ2-7|TRBV28
CASSLSGGGNEQYF
>TRBJ1-2|TRBV5-4
CASSRKAQHQYGYTF
>TRBJ2-7|TRBV15
CATSRDRLDKSYEQYF
>TRBJ2-1|TRBV7-9
CASSSIAGALYNEQFF
>TRBJ2-1|TRBV4-1
CASSHVVRVAGVNEQFF
>TRBJ1-5|TRBV19
CASSIGRIGNGNQPQHF
>TRBJ1-5|TRBV24-1
CATSDSLMAANQPQHF
>TRBJ1-1|TRBV20-1
CSARDPVRTMNTEAFF
>TRBJ2-7|TRBV6-2/TRBV6-3
CASSYSTLPYEQYF
>TRBJ2-7|TRBV7-9
CASSLDTGGPYEQYF